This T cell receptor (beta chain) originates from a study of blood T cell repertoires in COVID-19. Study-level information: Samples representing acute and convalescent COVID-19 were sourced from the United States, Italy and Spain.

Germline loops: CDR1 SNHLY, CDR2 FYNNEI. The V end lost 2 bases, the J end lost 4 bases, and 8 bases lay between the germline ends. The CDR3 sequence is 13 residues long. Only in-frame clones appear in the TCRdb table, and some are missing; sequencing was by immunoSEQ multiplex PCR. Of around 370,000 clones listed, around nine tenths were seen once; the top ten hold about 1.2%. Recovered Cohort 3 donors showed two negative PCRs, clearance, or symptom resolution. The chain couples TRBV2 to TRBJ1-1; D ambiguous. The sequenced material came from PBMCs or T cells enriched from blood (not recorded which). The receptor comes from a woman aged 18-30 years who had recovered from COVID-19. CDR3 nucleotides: TGTGCCAGCAGTGAAACGGGGATCACTGAAGCTTTCTTT. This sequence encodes CASSETGITEAFF.